This TCR beta chain is drawn from a study of cytomegalovirus exposure and HLA in healthy donors. General study points: A classifier reportedly called cytomegalovirus status with high sensitivity and specificity.

The PCR made use of 60 Vbeta and 13 Jbeta primers. Repertoires were generated with immunoSEQ multiplex PCR, while TCRdb's copy carries only in-frame clones and drops some. The table shows almost 200,000 clones, with 79% occurring only once. For this clone: The antigen remains unidentified.

This clonotype originated in a woman between 25 and 40 years old in good health and CMV-seropositive. Sequencing was performed on PBMCs.

CDR3 sequence: CASSENRDAYEQYF. DNA of the CDR3: TGTGCCAGCAGTGAGAATCGGGATGCCTACGAGCAGTACTTC. The rearrangement joins TRBV2 to TRBJ2-7, with D perhaps matching TRBD2 (5 bases). V lost 3 bases to trimming and J lost 2 bases, with 11 bases between them. Germline CDR1 and CDR2: SNHLY and FYNNEI. This CDR3 has 14 residues.